These 5 T cell receptor beta chains were all obtained from the same sample, sequenced in a study of radiotherapy plus CTLA-4 blockade in lung cancer. Sequenced by immunoSEQ multiplex PCR; TCRdb stores in-frame clones only, minus some. The sample includes 95,000 to 150,000 clones, about 90% seen only once; the top ten take 6.9%. The specimen was peripheral blood, collected from a patient treated with radiotherapy plus ipilimumab. All receptors come from a human donor with non-small cell lung cancer that progressed on radiotherapy plus ipilimumab.

This clone was picked up a small number of times. V usage is TRBV14 and J usage is TRBJ2-7; 8 bases fit TRBD1. The CDR3 contains 15 residues. Trimming took 2 bases from V and 10 from J; bases not matched to a gene: 13. Per the germline V gene, CDR1 is SGHDN and CDR2 is FVKESK. The CDR3 coding sequence is TGTGCCAGCAGCCAAAGGACAGGGAAGGATTCCGCTCAGTACTTC. It codes for CASSQRTGKDSAQYF.

This rearrangement joins TRBV30 to TRBJ2-6, with D possibly TRBD1 on 6 matching bases. The germline V gene encodes CDR1 GTSNPN and CDR2 SVGIG (reference sequence). The ends were cut back, 1 base at V and 2 bases at J, with 6 bases in the middle. This CDR3 has 14 amino acids. The CDR3 here is CAWSDRAGANVLTF. The DNA of the CDR3 is TGTGCCTGGAGTGACAGGGCTGGGGCCAACGTCCTGACTTTC.

The chain recombines TRBV5-1 with TRBJ2-1; the match to TRBD2 covers 7 bases. Per the germline V gene, CDR1 is SGHRS and CDR2 is YFSETQ. The CDR3 covers 15 residues. Unmatched junction bases numbered 4, after V lost 0 bases and J lost 4 bases. The CDR3 DNA is TGCGCCAGCAGCTTGGGGGGCGGGAGATACAATGAGCAGTTCTTC. This translates into CASSLGGGRYNEQFF.

The chain uses TRBV6-1 and TRBJ2-7; TRBD2 agrees at 9 bases. The CDR3 runs 14 residues. The J segment lost 3 bases and the V segment lost 7 bases, leaving 7 bases of the junction unmatched. Germline CDR1 MNHNS, CDR2 SASEGT. CDR3 nucleotide sequence: TGTGCCAGCACCGAGGGGCGGGAGGGCTACGAGCAGTACTTC. It translates to CASTEGREGYEQYF.

The rearrangement links TRBV5-1 to TRBJ2-3; D is uncertain. The CDR3 extends over 12 amino acids. Germline V gene data show CDR1 as SGHRS and CDR2 as YFSETQ. V lost 4 bases to trimming and J lost 6 bases, with 9 bases between them. CDR3 in DNA: TGCGCCAGCAGCCGTACAACGGATACGCAGTATTTT. This codes for CASSRTTDTQYF.